The 17 T cell receptor beta chains given below trace back to one sample, sequenced in a study of shared clonotypes between healthy human individuals. Sequencing was performed with immunoSEQ multiplex PCR; in TCRdb, only in-frame clones are kept and a portion is missing. This table has roughly 1,500,000 clones, 95% to 99% appearing once. What was sequenced was naive CD4+ T cells sorted from blood. Subset of the sample: CD45RA+ positively selected. The receptors were gathered from a man aged 25 to 45 in good health.

This chain links TRBV5-1 with TRBJ2-1, with 11 bases that match TRBD2. The CDR3 consists of 16 residues. The V and J ends lost 4 bases and 5 bases, in that order; junction bases with no gene match: 8. Germline V gene sequence: CDR1 SGHRS, CDR2 YFSETQ. The CDR3 DNA sequence: TGCGCCAGCAGCCGGGGGACTAGCGGAGGAAACAATGAGCAGTTCTTC. This translates into CASSRGTSGGNNEQFF. Together with reference TRBV5-1 and TRBJ2-1, the CDR3 gives the full variable domain: KAGVTQTPRYLIKTRGQQVTLSCSPISGHRSVSWYQQTPGQGLQFLFEYFSETQRNKGNFPGRFSGRQFSNSRSEMNVSTLELGDSALYLCASSRGTSGGNNEQFFGPGTRLTVL.

CDR3 residues: CASSASAGSNNEQFF. CDR3 DNA: TGTGCCAGCAGTGCTTCGGCGGGAAGCAACAATGAGCAGTTCTTC. The V gene is TRBV6-1, the J gene TRBJ2-1; the D gene is possibly TRBD2 (6 bases). The length of the CDR3 is 15 residues. From germline, CDR1 is MNHNS and CDR2 SASEGT. The V gene lost 4 bases and the J gene lost 5 bases, with 15 bases spanning the gap.

The chain uses TRBV27 and TRBJ2-1; a possible D gene is TRBD2 (5 bases). The CDR3 extends over 13 amino acids. Germline CDR1 reads MNHEY; CDR2 reads SMNVEV (reference sequence). The V end lost 3 bases, the J end lost 7 bases, and 10 bases lay between the germline ends. CDR3 sequence reads: CASSFGVGNEQFF. The CDR3 DNA is TGTGCCAGCAGTTTCGGGGTCGGAAATGAGCAGTTCTTC.

The V gene is TRBV29-1, the J gene TRBJ2-3, with 9 bases aligning to TRBD2. Germline V gene sequence: CDR1 SQVTM, CDR2 ANQGSEA. Trimming took 3 bases from V and 6 from J; bases not matched to a gene: 10. The CDR3 consists of 15 residues. The CDR3 DNA is TGCAGCGTTGACTTTCAGGGACTAGCATACGATACGCAGTATTTT. Translating it yields CSVDFQGLAYDTQYF.

This clone was seen only once. Germline and junction disagree at one end, which may indicate a read error. The CDR3 bases are TGTGCCAGCGCACCCAGCCCCGAAAAACTGTTTTTT. This sequence encodes CASAPSPEKLFF. This chain connects TRBV18 to TRBJ1-4; no clear D gene. Germline CDR1 is KGHSH and CDR2 is LQKENI. This CDR3 is built from 12 residues.

The gene calls are TRBV11-2 and TRBJ1-1; possibly TRBD1 for D (6 bases). Trimming cost V 4 bases and J 1 base, with 19 bases left between them. The CDR3 runs to 17 residues. Germline lookup yields CDR1 SGHAT and CDR2 FQNNGV. The CDR3 DNA reads as TGTGCCAGCAGCTCGACCCGACGGGGGCGCAGGAACACTGAAGCTTTCTTT. This codes for CASSSTRRGRRNTEAFF.

The chain joins TRBV7-9 to TRBJ2-1; 7 bases agree with TRBD2. Trimming took 5 bases from V and 9 from J; bases not matched to a gene: 19. This CDR3 spans 17 amino acids. Looked up from germline, CDR1 is SEHNR and CDR2 is FQNEAQ (reference sequence). The CDR3 reads CASSLRKLTTSVLEQFF. The CDR3 DNA follows: TGTGCCAGCAGCCTACGAAAACTTACCACTAGCGTTCTTGAGCAGTTCTTC.

The chain couples TRBV6-1 to TRBJ2-7; D is possibly TRBD2 (5 bases). CDR3 size: 18 residues. The V gene's germline CDR1 is MNHNS and CDR2 SASEGT. V was shortened by 0 bases and J by 2 bases, with 20 bases between the two germline ends. This CDR3 reads CASSEAGPRTAHTYEQYF. CDR3 DNA: TGTGCCAGCAGTGAAGCCGGCCCCCGGACTGCCCACACCTACGAGCAGTACTTC.

The rearrangement links TRBV7-6 to TRBJ2-7, with 10 positions matching TRBD2. Germline V gives CDR1 SGHVS, CDR2 FNYEAQ. There are 16 residues in the CDR3. V gave up 0 bases and J gave up 5 bases; unmatched junction bases: 7. This CDR3 is CASSLAPAGGFDEQYF. For the CDR3, the DNA is TGTGCCAGCAGCTTAGCCCCAGCGGGAGGGTTTGACGAGCAGTACTTC.

The chain combines TRBV30 with TRBJ1-2, with unresolved D. The length of the CDR3 is 15 residues. Germline values: CDR1 GTSNPN, CDR2 SVGIG (reference sequence). V was trimmed by 2 bases and J by 3 bases, leaving 16 bases between them. CDR3 loop: CAWSPSQRRHYGYTF. CDR3 DNA sequence: TGTGCCTGGAGTCCCTCCCAGAGGAGACACTATGGCTACACCTTC.

The gene calls are TRBV15 and TRBJ2-5, with a possible D match to TRBD1 (5 bases). The V end lost 8 bases, the J end lost 3 bases, and 25 bases lay between the germline ends. The germline V gene encodes CDR1 LNHNV and CDR2 YYDKDF (reference sequence). The CDR3 contains 17 residues. The CDR3 bases are TGTGCCACCGGAGTCAGTTTACGGACACAACGAAAAGAGACCCAGTACTTC. Translation: CATGVSLRTQRKETQYF.

This chain links TRBV28 with TRBJ1-4; D is uncertain. Trimming removed 5 bases at V and 10 bases at J, with 14 bases between. The V gene's germline CDR1 is MDHEN and CDR2 SYDVKM. There are 13 residues in the CDR3. CDR3 in amino acids: CASSLPAAGKLFF. Here the CDR3 DNA reads TGTGCCAGCAGTCTCCCCGCGGCGGGAAAACTGTTTTTT.

The chain carries TRBV4-3 and TRBJ2-5, with 11 bases fitting TRBD2. The CDR3 totals 16 residues. Germline-derived CDR1 and CDR2 are LGHNA and YSLEER. The ends lost 6 bases at V and 5 bases at J; junction bases unmatched: 11. The CDR3 nucleotides read TGCGCCAGCAGTCTTATACTAGCGGGAGAAGGCGAGACCCAGTACTTC. Its translation: CASSLILAGEGETQYF.

This sequence joins TRBV14 and TRBJ2-5; D call uncertain. Trimming left V 0 bases short and J 4 bases short, with 12 bases between. Germline V gene sequence: CDR1 SGHDN, CDR2 FVKESK. The CDR3 is 15 residues long. This CDR3 is CASSQDQRTLETQYF. CDR3 sequence (DNA): TGTGCCAGCAGCCAAGATCAGCGCACCCTAGAGACCCAGTACTTC. Based on the CDR3 plus reference TRBV14 and TRBJ2-5, the full variable domain is EAGVTQFPSHSVIEKGQTVTLRCDPISGHDNLYWYRRVMGKEIKFLLHFVKESKQDESGMPNNRFLAERTGGTYSTLKVQPAELEDSGVYFCASSQDQRTLETQYFGPGTRLLVL.

The V call is TRBV6-1, the J call TRBJ2-7; the match to TRBD1 covers 7 bases. CDR3 length: 14 residues. Trimming took 5 bases from V and 3 from J; bases not matched to a gene: 7. The V gene's germline CDR1 is MNHNS and CDR2 SASEGT. The CDR3 here is CASSQGGRIYEQYF. The CDR3 coding sequence is TGTGCCAGCAGTCAAGGGGGCCGGATCTACGAGCAGTACTTC.

The CDR3 here is CAISELTGAGGEQFF. CDR3 bases: TGTGCCATCAGTGAGCTGACTGGAGCGGGAGGGGAGCAGTTCTTC. The V and J genes are TRBV10-3 and TRBJ2-1; TRBD2 matches 10 bases. V gave up 2 bases and J gave up 10 bases; unmatched junction bases: 8. The germline V gene encodes CDR1 ENHRY and CDR2 SYGVKD. The CDR3 consists of 15 residues.

In this sample, this clone turned up once. The chain employs TRBV28 and TRBJ2-1; 9 nucleotides match TRBD2. Germline CDR1 and CDR2: MDHEN and SYDVKM. The CDR3 covers 16 residues. V lost 7 bases, J lost 8 bases, and 15 bases stayed unmatched. CDR3 amino acids: CASTRRVGAGGHEQFF. In DNA, the CDR3 is TGTGCCAGCACCCGCCGGGTAGGAGCGGGAGGCCATGAGCAGTTCTTC.